The 7 T cell receptor beta chains reported below all come from one sample, sequenced in a study of OX40 agonist ivuxolimab in advanced cancers. Libraries were prepared by immunoSEQ multiplex PCR; TCRdb keeps only in-frame clonotypes and omits some of them. The table includes just over 90,000 clones, around 91% detected once. The sample here was CD4+ or CD8+ T cells sorted from blood, taken in a trial of the OX40 agonist ivuxolimab. The receptors shown here come from an adult with an advanced solid tumor such as melanoma, head and neck, liver or kidney cancer.

V is TRBV19 and J is TRBJ2-2; D is possibly TRBD1 (6 bases). There are 15 residues in the CDR3. CDR1 and CDR2 (germline): LNHDA, SQIVND (reference sequence). With 3 bases removed from V and 5 bases from J, the gap between germline ends came to 13 bases. The CDR3: CASSMRQGWTGELFF. Here the CDR3 DNA reads TGTGCCAGTAGTATGCGGCAGGGGTGGACCGGGGAGCTGTTTTTT.

The chain employs TRBV11-3 and TRBJ1-1, with D unclear. Between the trimmed V and J ends, which lost 4 bases and 6 bases, there was a span of 6 bases. Per germline, CDR1 SGHNT and CDR2 YENEEA. This CDR3 is 11 amino acids long. The CDR3 nucleotides read TGTGCCAGCAGCTACGCGGCTGAAGCTTTCTTT. This gives the protein CASSYAAEAFF.

The rearrangement joins TRBV2 to TRBJ2-7; possible D gene TRBD2, 5 bases. V lost 4 bases and J lost 7, with 14 bases in between. CDR1 and CDR2 from the germline V gene are SNHLY and FYNNEI. CDR3 length: 13 amino acids. CDR3 nucleotides: TGTGCCAGCAGTGTCGCTTTCCCGGGGGAGCAGTACTTC. Translated: CASSVAFPGEQYF.

This rearrangement joins TRBV7-2 to TRBJ1-2; D not resolved. With 2 bases removed from V and 3 bases from J, the gap between germline ends came to 7 bases. Per germline, CDR1 SGHTA and CDR2 FQGNSA. This CDR3 spans 13 amino acids. The CDR3 spells CASSLRTDYGYTF. The CDR3 DNA reads as TGTGCCAGCAGCTTAAGGACGGACTATGGCTACACCTTC. Variable domain in full (rest from reference TRBV7-2 and TRBJ1-2): GAGVSQSPSNKVTEKGKDVELRCDPISGHTALYWYRQSLGQGLEFLIYFQGNSAPDKSGLPSDRFSAERTGGSVSTLTIQRTQQEDSAVYLCASSLRTDYGYTFGSGTRLTVV.

The J gene is TRBJ2-3, the V gene TRBV5-8; a possible D gene is TRBD2 (5 bases). With 4 bases removed from V and 6 bases from J, the gap between germline ends came to 18 bases. Germline V gives CDR1 SGHTS, CDR2 YDEGEE. The CDR3 loop spans 15 amino acids. CDR3 DNA: TGTGCCAGCAGCGCCGTAAGTTACGCGGGTGATACGCAGTATTTT. Translating gives CASSAVSYAGDTQYF.

This clone appeared a single time. The gene calls are TRBV4-1 and TRBJ2-2, with 7 positions matching TRBD1. CDR1 is MGHRA and CDR2 is YSYEKL in the germline V gene. The CDR3 spans 18 residues. V lost 3 bases to trimming and J lost 2 bases; unmatched junction nucleotides: 12. CDR3 in amino acids: CASSHSRTGTENTGELFF. The CDR3, as DNA: TGCGCCAGCAGCCATAGCAGGACCGGGACAGAAAACACCGGGGAGCTGTTTTTT.

The chain recombines TRBV5-6 with TRBJ2-7, with no clear D. Looked up from germline, CDR1 is SGHDT and CDR2 is YYEEEE. The CDR3 totals 17 residues. The V and J ends lost 5 bases and 6 bases respectively, with 27 bases between them. The CDR3 sequence is CASRHLRSVRRYREQYF. CDR3 DNA sequence: TGTGCCAGCAGGCACTTAAGGTCCGTCCGAAGGTATCGCGAGCAGTACTTC.